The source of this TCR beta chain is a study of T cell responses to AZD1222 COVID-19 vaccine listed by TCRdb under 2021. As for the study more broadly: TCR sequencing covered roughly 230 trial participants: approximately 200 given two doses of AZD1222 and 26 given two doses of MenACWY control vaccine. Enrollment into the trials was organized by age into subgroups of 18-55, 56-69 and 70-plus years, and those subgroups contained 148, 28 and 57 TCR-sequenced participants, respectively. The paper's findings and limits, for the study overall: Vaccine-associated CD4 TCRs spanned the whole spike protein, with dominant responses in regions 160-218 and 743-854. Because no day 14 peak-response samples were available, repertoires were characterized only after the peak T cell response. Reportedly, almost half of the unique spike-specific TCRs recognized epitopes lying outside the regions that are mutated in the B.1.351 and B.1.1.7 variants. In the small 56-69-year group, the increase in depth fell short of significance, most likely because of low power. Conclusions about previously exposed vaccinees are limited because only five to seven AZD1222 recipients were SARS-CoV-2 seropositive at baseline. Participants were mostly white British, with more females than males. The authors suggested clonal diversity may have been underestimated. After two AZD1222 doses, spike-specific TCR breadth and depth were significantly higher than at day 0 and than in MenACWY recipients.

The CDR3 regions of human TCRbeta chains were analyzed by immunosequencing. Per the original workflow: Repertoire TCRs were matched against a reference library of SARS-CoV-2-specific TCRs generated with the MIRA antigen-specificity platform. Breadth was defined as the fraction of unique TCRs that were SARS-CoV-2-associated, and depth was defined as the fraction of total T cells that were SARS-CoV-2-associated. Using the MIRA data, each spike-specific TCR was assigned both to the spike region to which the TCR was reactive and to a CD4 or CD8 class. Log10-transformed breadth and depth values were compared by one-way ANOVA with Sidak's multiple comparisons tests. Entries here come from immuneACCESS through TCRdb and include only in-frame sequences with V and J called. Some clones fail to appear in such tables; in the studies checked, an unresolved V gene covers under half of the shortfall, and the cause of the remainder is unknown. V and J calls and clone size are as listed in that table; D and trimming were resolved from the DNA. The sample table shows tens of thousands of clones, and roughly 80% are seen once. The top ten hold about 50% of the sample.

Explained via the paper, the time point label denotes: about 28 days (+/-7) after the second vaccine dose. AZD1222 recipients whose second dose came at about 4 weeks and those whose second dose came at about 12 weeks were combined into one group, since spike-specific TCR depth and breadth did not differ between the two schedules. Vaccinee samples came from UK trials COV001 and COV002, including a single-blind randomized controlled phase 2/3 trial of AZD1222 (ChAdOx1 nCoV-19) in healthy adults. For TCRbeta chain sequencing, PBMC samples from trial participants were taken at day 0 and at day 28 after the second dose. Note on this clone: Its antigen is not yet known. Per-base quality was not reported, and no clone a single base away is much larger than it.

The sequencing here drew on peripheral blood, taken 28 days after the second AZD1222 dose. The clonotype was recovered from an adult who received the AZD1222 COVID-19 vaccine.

The encoded CDR3 is CAWEHRETYEQFF. The sequenced DNA: TGTGCCTGGGAACACCGGGAGACCTATGAGCAGTTCTTC. The chain is made from TRBV30 and TRBJ2-1; the best D guess is TRBD2, with 6 bases matching. V loses 5 bases, J loses 8 bases, and the germline ends lie 16 bases apart. The CDR3 holds 13 amino acids from the cysteine to the phenylalanine. The read is trimmed to its CDR3 DNA, 39 bases read in frame from base 1. Reading the germline V gene (reference sequence) gives CDR1 GTSNPN and CDR2 SVGIG.